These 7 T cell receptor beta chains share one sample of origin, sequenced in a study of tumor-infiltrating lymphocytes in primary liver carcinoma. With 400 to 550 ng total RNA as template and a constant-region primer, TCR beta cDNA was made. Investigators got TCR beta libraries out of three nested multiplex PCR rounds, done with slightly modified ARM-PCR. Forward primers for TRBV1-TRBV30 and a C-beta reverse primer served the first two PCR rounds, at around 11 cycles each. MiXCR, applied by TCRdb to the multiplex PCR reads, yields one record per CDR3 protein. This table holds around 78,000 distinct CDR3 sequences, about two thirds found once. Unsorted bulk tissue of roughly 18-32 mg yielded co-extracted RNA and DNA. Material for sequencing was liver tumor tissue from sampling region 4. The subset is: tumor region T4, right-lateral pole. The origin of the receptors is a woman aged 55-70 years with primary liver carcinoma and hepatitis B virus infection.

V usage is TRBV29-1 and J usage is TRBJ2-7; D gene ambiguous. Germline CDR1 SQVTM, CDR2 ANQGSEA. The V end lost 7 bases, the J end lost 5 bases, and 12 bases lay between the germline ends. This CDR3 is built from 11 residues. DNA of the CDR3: TGCAGCGCCCTCTCAGTGCACGAGCAGTACTTC. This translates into CSALSVHEQYF.

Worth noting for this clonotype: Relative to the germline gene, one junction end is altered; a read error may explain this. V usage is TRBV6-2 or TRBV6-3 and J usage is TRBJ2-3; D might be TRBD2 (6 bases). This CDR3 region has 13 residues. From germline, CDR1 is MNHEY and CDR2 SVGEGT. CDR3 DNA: TGTGTCGAACGGAGGGATGTACCAGATACGCAGTGTTTT. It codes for CVERRDVPDTQCF.

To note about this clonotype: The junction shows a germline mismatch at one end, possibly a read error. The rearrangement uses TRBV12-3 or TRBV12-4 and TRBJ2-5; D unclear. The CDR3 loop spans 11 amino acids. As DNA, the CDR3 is TGTGCCAGCAATTTATCGGATACCCAGTACTTC. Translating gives CASNLSDTQYF.

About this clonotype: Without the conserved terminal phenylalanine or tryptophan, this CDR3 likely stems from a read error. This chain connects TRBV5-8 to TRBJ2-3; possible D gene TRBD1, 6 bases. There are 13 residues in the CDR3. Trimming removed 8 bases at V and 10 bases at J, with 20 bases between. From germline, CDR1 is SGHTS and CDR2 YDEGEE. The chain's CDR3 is CASRKIQGIAQYC. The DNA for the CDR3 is TGTGCCAGTAGAAAGATCCAGGGGATTGCGCAGTATTGT.

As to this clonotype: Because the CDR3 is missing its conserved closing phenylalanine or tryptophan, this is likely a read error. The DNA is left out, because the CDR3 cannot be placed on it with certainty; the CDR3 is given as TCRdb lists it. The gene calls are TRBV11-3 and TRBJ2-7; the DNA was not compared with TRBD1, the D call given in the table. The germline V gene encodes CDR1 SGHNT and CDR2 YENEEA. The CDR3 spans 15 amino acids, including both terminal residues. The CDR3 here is CASSPRLGEAYERYS.

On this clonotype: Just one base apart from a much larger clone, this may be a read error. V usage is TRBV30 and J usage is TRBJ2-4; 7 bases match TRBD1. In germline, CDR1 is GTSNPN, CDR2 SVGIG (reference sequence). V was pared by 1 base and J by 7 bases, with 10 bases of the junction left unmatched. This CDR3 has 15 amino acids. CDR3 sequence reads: CAWSAPGRGKNIQYF. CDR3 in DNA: TGTGCCTGGAGTGCCCCCGGCAGGGGGAAGAACATTCAGTACTTC.

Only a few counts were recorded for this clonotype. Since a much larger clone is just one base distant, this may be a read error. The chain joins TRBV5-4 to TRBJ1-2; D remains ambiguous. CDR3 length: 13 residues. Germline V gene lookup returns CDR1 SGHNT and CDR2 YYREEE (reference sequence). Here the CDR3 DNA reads TGTGCCAGCAGCCACTTACGGGCATATGACTACACCTTC. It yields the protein CASSHLRAYDYTF.